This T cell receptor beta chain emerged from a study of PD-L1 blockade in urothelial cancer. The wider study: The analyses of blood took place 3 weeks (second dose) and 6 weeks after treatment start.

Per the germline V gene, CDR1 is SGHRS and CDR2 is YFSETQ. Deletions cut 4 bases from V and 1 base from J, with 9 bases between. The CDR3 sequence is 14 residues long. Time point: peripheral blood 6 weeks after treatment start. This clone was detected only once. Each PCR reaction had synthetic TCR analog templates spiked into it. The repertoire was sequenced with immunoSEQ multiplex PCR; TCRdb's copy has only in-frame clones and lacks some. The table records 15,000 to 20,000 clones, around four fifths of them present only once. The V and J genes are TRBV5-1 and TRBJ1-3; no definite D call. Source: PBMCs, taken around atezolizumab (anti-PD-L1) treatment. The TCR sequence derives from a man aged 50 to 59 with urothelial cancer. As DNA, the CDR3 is TGCGCCAGCAGCACCCGGGGTTCTGGAAACACCATATATTTT. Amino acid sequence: CASSTRGSGNTIYF.